What follows are 21 T cell receptor beta chains derived from one specimen sequenced in a study of cytomegalovirus exposure and HLA in healthy donors (dated by TCRdb to the late 2010s). Preparation of the library involved the immunoSEQ multiplex PCR assay. For the multiplex PCR, a mixture combining 60 forward primers for TCR Vbeta segments and 13 reverse primers for TCR Jbeta segments was used. Sourced from immuneACCESS, this table was stored by TCRdb with only in-frame sequences that have V and J called. A share of the clones is absent; for the studies checked, an unresolved V gene accounts for under half, and the remainder has no known explanation. The table for this sample lists about 64,000 clones; over 70% of them were counted only once. The ten largest clones capture roughly 5.1% of the sample. Sequencing was carried out using PBMCs. These receptors were taken from a male donor in good health and CMV-seropositive.

This chain uses TRBV5-6 with TRBJ1-5; tentative D call: TRBD1 (5 bases). V was trimmed by 4 bases and J by 0 bases, leaving 14 bases between them. The germline CDR1 and CDR2 sequences are SGHDT and YYEEEE. The CDR3 spans 16 residues. The chain's CDR3 is CASSTGRAYSNQPQHF. The CDR3 DNA sequence: TGTGCCAGCAGCACCGGCAGGGCTTATAGCAATCAGCCCCAGCATTTT.

This clone turned up a few times. This chain connects TRBV7-2 to TRBJ2-1; possibly TRBD2 for D (5 bases). The ends were cut back, 8 bases at V and 0 bases at J, with 5 bases in the middle. Germline V lookup: CDR1 SGHTA, CDR2 FQGNSA. This CDR3 is 12 amino acids long. CDR3 residues: CASGSSYNEQFF. In DNA, the CDR3 is TGTGCCAGCGGGAGCTCCTACAATGAGCAGTTCTTC. Variable domain in full (rest from reference TRBV7-2 and TRBJ2-1): GAGVSQSPSNKVTEKGKDVELRCDPISGHTALYWYRQSLGQGLEFLIYFQGNSAPDKSGLPSDRFSAERTGGSVSTLTIQRTQQEDSAVYLCASGSSYNEQFFGPGTRLTVL.

The rearrangement links TRBV28 to TRBJ2-5, with TRBD1 matching 7 bases. V shed 3 bases, J shed 0 bases, and the junction held 7 bases outside the gene matches. Germline CDR1 reads MDHEN; CDR2 reads SYDVKM. The CDR3 has 16 amino acids. The CDR3 coding sequence is TGTGCCAGCAGTTTTGTGGGCAGGGGGAACCAAGAGACCCAGTACTTC. Its translation: CASSFVGRGNQETQYF.

V gene TRBV6-1 combines with J gene TRBJ2-2, with 10 bases lining up with TRBD1. CDR1 MNHNS and CDR2 SASEGT come from the germline V gene. V dropped 3 bases and J dropped 3; count of bases not matched to a gene: 7. The CDR3 has 17 amino acids. The CDR3 region is CASSDSRDRGDTGELFF. The CDR3 DNA reads TGTGCCAGCAGTGATTCGAGGGACAGGGGCGACACCGGGGAGCTGTTTTTT.

The DNA of the CDR3 is TGTGCCAGCAGCCCCCCCAGCTACGAGCAGTACTTC. Its translation is CASSPPSYEQYF. The genes are TRBV7-8 and TRBJ2-7; no reliable D call. V lost 5 bases to trimming and J lost 3 bases, with 8 bases between them. The germline CDR1 and CDR2 sequences are SGHVS and FQNEAQ. CDR3 size: 12 residues. The full variable domain, rest sourced from reference TRBV7-8 and TRBJ2-7, is GAGVSQSPRYKVAKRGQDVALRCDPISGHVSLFWYQQALGQGPEFLTYFQNEAQLDKSGLPSDRFFAERPEGSVSTLKIQRTQQEDSAVYLCASSPPSYEQYFGPGTRLTVT.

Only one count was recorded for this clone. The rearrangement joins TRBV4-1 to TRBJ1-5, with 7 positions matching TRBD1. The V gene's germline CDR1 is MGHRA and CDR2 YSYEKL. The CDR3 length is 15 residues. V dropped 5 bases and J dropped 0; count of bases not matched to a gene: 4. CDR3 coding DNA: TGCGCCAGCAGCGTACAGGGGCCTAGCAATCAGCCCCAGCATTTT. Amino acids: CASSVQGPSNQPQHF.

The chain joins TRBV29-1 to TRBJ2-7, with D maybe TRBD1 (6 bases). V gave up 4 bases and J gave up 2 bases, with 12 bases separating them. CDR1 and CDR2 (germline): SQVTM, ANQGSEA. This CDR3 has 13 residues. The CDR3 is CSVGPRGAYEQYF. The CDR3 DNA follows: TGCAGCGTTGGGCCCAGGGGCGCCTACGAGCAGTACTTC.

The genes are TRBV4-2 and TRBJ2-1, with 10 bases identical to TRBD2. The CDR3 length is 14 residues. V shed 7 bases and J 15 bases; nucleotides not matched to a gene: 15. CDR1 and CDR2 (germline): LGHNA, YNFKEQ. The CDR3 bases are TGTGCCAGCACCCTGACTGCCAGCGGGGGGGCCGGGTTCTTC. Its translation: CASTLTASGGAGFF.

V and J are TRBV19 and TRBJ1-2; D may be TRBD1 (6 bases). CDR1 is LNHDA and CDR2 is SQIVND in the germline V gene (reference sequence). The CDR3 extends over 14 amino acids. The ends were cut back, 7 bases at V and 2 bases at J, with 14 bases in the middle. CDR3 bases: TGTGCCAGTACAAGACAGGCCGCGAACTATGGCTACACCTTC. It translates to CASTRQAANYGYTF. Complete variable domain (other parts from reference TRBV19 and TRBJ1-2): DGGITQSPKYLFRKEGQNVTLSCEQNLNHDAMYWYRQDPGQGLRLIYYSQIVNDFQKGDIAEGYSVSREKKESFPLTVTSAQKNPTAFYLCASTRQAANYGYTFGSGTRLTVV.

This chain connects TRBV6-1 to TRBJ2-5; D is perhaps TRBD1 (6 bases). V gave up 1 base and J gave up 4 bases, with 22 bases separating them. The CDR3 extends over 18 amino acids. The germline CDR1 and CDR2 sequences are MNHNS and SASEGT. CDR3 sequence: CASSEGLTGTLRGETQYF. The CDR3 nucleotides read TGTGCCAGCAGTGAAGGTCTCACAGGGACCCTTAGGGGAGAGACCCAGTACTTC.

CDR3 sequence (DNA): TGTGCCAGCAACCCGGGGGTGGGGCTGGGCGGCTACACCTTC. It codes for CASNPGVGLGGYTF. The rearrangement joins TRBV9 to TRBJ1-2; tentatively, D is TRBD1 (5 bases). Trimming cost V 6 bases and J 8 bases, with 20 bases left between them. The CDR3 sequence is 14 residues long. Germline values: CDR1 SGDLS, CDR2 YYNGEE.

The chain is built from TRBV6-1 and TRBJ1-5; 9 positions agree with TRBD1. The CDR3 is 13 residues long. From germline, CDR1 is MNHNS and CDR2 SASEGT. After removal of 10 bases from V and 6 bases from J, the junction contained 7 bases not matched to a gene. CDR3 bases: TGTGCCATCGGACAGGGGACGAGTCAGCCCCAGCATTTT. This translates into CAIGQGTSQPQHF.

J is TRBJ1-4 and V is TRBV5-6; no reliable D call. The V gene lost 0 bases and the J gene lost 8 bases, with 11 bases spanning the gap. Germline values: CDR1 SGHDT, CDR2 YYEEEE. The CDR3 is 14 residues long. In nucleotides, the CDR3 is TGTGCCAGCAGCTTGGTTACCAGTCAGGAAAAACTGTTTTTT. It encodes CASSLVTSQEKLFF.

This chain's CDR3 is CAIQTVSAKNIQYF. Here the CDR3 DNA reads TGTGCCATCCAGACAGTTTCAGCCAAAAACATTCAGTACTTC. This chain joins TRBV2 and TRBJ2-4; possible D gene TRBD1, 5 bases. From germline, CDR1 is SNHLY and CDR2 FYNNEI. V lost 10 bases and J 0 bases, leaving 13 bases between the germline ends. This CDR3 is 14 amino acids long.

This clone was recorded once. The chain joins TRBV13 to TRBJ2-7; TRBD1 matches 11 bases. The germline gives CDR1 PRHDT, CDR2 FYEKMQ (reference sequence). This CDR3 contains 16 residues. With V trimmed by 0 bases and J by 5 bases, 6 bases remained unmatched. The chain's CDR3 is CASSLGGGQGVDEQYF. CDR3 nucleotides: TGTGCCAGCAGCTTAGGCGGGGGACAGGGGGTTGACGAGCAGTACTTC. The variable domain in full, with the rest retrieved from reference TRBV13 and TRBJ2-7, is AAGVIQSPRHLIKEKRETATLKCYPIPRHDTVYWYQQGPGQDPQFLISFYEKMQSDKGSIPDRFSAQQFSDYHSELNMSSLELGDSALYFCASSLGGGQGVDEQYFGPGTRLTVT.

The chain links TRBV30 to TRBJ2-5; no firm D call. The germline gives CDR1 GTSNPN, CDR2 SVGIG (reference sequence). The CDR3 runs to 14 residues. V was clipped by 0 bases and J by 5 bases, with 13 bases between them. CDR3 bases: TGTGCCTGGAGTGTACTCAGCCCCGGGGAGACCCAGTACTTC. As protein: CAWSVLSPGETQYF.

The V and J genes are TRBV9 and TRBJ2-1; 7 nucleotides line up with TRBD1. Germline CDR1 is SGDLS and CDR2 is YYNGEE. The CDR3 is 15 residues long. V trimming: 3 bases; J trimming: 2 bases; junction bases outside the gene matches: 5. The CDR3 nucleotides read TGTGCCAGCAGCGCGTCCGGGACAGCCTACAATGAGCAGTTCTTC. Its translation is CASSASGTAYNEQFF.

The gene calls are TRBV30 and TRBJ2-7; TRBD2 might be the D (6 bases). Trimming pared 5 bases from V and 2 bases from J, leaving 10 bases between. The CDR3 is 12 residues long. Germline CDR1 reads GTSNPN; CDR2 reads SVGIG (reference sequence). The CDR3 here is CAWGWGAYEQYF. The CDR3 coding sequence is TGTGCCTGGGGGTGGGGGGCCTACGAGCAGTACTTC.

V and J are TRBV10-3 and TRBJ1-2; D unresolved. The V gene's germline CDR1 is ENHRY and CDR2 SYGVKD. The CDR3 is 14 amino acids. V dropped 3 bases and J dropped 4 bases, with 12 bases sitting between them. In DNA, the CDR3 is TGTGCCATCAGTGAACCGAGACGCGGCTATGGCTACACCTTC. Amino acids: CAISEPRRGYGYTF.

The count of this clone is one. The gene calls are TRBV28 and TRBJ2-3, with 11 bases lining up with TRBD2. The CDR3 sequence is 18 residues long. Per germline, CDR1 MDHEN and CDR2 SYDVKM. V shed 3 bases and J 5 bases; nucleotides not matched to a gene: 13. CDR3 DNA sequence: TGTGCCAGCAGTTTTATCAGTAGCGGGGGGGCTTTGGGAGATACGCAGTATTTT. Its translation: CASSFISSGGALGDTQYF.

The J gene is TRBJ2-7, the V gene TRBV9, with D perhaps matching TRBD2 (5 bases). Germline V gene data show CDR1 as SGDLS and CDR2 as YYNGEE. With 0 bases removed from V and 6 bases from J, the gap between germline ends came to 16 bases. The CDR3 has 15 amino acids. This CDR3 is CASSVVSGFGSEQYF. The CDR3 DNA sequence: TGTGCCAGCAGCGTAGTTTCGGGATTTGGTAGCGAGCAGTACTTC.